Following are 21 T cell receptor beta chains from one sample sequenced in a study of T-cell memory formation after mild COVID-19. Each CDR3 protein is one row after TCRdb ran MiXCR on the 5' RACE reads. The data show some 120,000 distinct CDR3 sequences, 15% to 20% seen once. Specimen: PBMCs or a T cell subset sorted from them (not recorded which). The receptors stem from a man in his late teens or twenties who had mild COVID-19 (a few samples of this study predate the infection). Cell type and time point are not known.

The chain couples TRBV2 to TRBJ2-5; D unresolved. The V end was cut by 2 bases, the J end by 5 bases, with 12 bases between. The CDR3 is 14 amino acids. Per the germline V gene, CDR1 is SNHLY and CDR2 is FYNNEI. As DNA, the CDR3 is TGTGCCAGCAGTGAAAACCTCCCGGGCGAGACCCAGTACTTC. Translating gives CASSENLPGETQYF.

This clonotype turned up a few times. The V call is TRBV4-1, the J call TRBJ2-7; TRBD1 is a possible D gene (5 bases). The CDR3 covers 16 residues. V was pared by 1 base and J by 0 bases, with 13 bases between. Germline V CDR1 and CDR2: MGHRA, YSYEKL. CDR3: CASSQVRVDLSYEQYF. As DNA, the CDR3 is TGCGCCAGCAGCCAAGTCAGGGTTGACCTCTCCTACGAGCAGTACTTC.

This clonotype was seen a handful of times. V and J are TRBV5-1 and TRBJ2-5; weak D call: TRBD2 (7 bases). Germline values: CDR1 SGHRS, CDR2 YFSETQ. Trimming removed 0 bases from V and 4 bases from J, with 13 bases in between. The CDR3 spans 15 residues. CDR3 sequence: CASSLGGGPPETQYF. DNA for the CDR3: TGCGCCAGCAGCTTGGGGGGGGGGCCCCCAGAGACCCAGTACTTC. Using reference TRBV5-1 and TRBJ2-5 for the parts outside the CDR3, the full variable domain is KAGVTQTPRYLIKTRGQQVTLSCSPISGHRSVSWYQQTPGQGLQFLFEYFSETQRNKGNFPGRFSGRQFSNSRSEMNVSTLELGDSALYLCASSLGGGPPETQYFGPGTRLLVL.

The chain recombines TRBV7-2 with TRBJ2-7; TRBD2 aligns across 14 bases. Germline trimming cut 5 bases from V and 0 bases from J; bases unmatched to any gene: 3. The CDR3 extends over 16 amino acids. Looked up from germline, CDR1 is SGHTA and CDR2 is FQGNSA. CDR3 sequence: CASSQGTSGSSYEQYF. The CDR3 DNA reads TGTGCCAGCAGCCAAGGGACTAGCGGGAGCTCCTACGAGCAGTACTTC.

This clonotype was counted at least ten times. The chain is built from TRBV4-3 and TRBJ2-4, with 8 bases matching TRBD1. This CDR3 contains 14 residues. J gave up 6 bases and V 3 bases, and 4 bases lay outside the gene matches. From germline, CDR1 is LGHNA and CDR2 YSLEER. The chain's CDR3 is CASSQDGQGNIQYF. In nucleotides, the CDR3 is TGCGCCAGCAGCCAGGACGGACAGGGAAACATTCAGTACTTC.

CDR3 sequence: CASSFRGRVETQYF. The CDR3 DNA reads TGTGCCAGCAGCTTCAGGGGGCGCGTAGAGACCCAGTACTTC. The chain is built from TRBV7-2 and TRBJ2-5, with TRBD1 matching 8 bases. The germline V gene has CDR1 SGHTA and CDR2 FQGNSA. Trimming cost V 3 bases and J 4 bases; bases outside gene matches: 4. The CDR3 sequence is 14 residues long.

V is TRBV12-5 and J is TRBJ1-5; D is unclear. V lost 3 bases to trimming and J lost 9 bases, with 15 bases between them. Germline CDR1 reads LGHNT; CDR2 reads FRNRAP. CDR3 size: 14 residues. The CDR3 sequence: CASGLKVRGRPQHF. CDR3 DNA: TGTGCTAGTGGTTTAAAAGTGCGAGGACGGCCCCAGCATTTT. The full variable domain, with the rest looked up from reference TRBV12-5 and TRBJ1-5, is DARVTQTPRHKVTEMGQEVTMRCQPILGHNTVFWYRQTMMQGLELLAYFRNRAPLDDSGMPKDRFSAEMPDATLATLKIQPSEPRDSAVYFCASGLKVRGRPQHFGDGTRLSIL.

A few counts support this clonotype. This chain joins TRBV2 and TRBJ1-2; D unclear. Germline V gene sequence: CDR1 SNHLY, CDR2 FYNNEI. The V end lost 0 bases, the J end lost 8 bases, and 4 bases lay between the germline ends. The CDR3 is 11 residues long. CDR3 protein: CASSEAGGYTF. CDR3 DNA: TGTGCCAGCAGTGAAGCTGGGGGCTACACCTTC.

This chain joins TRBV12-3 or TRBV12-4 and TRBJ2-7; TRBD2 might be the D (5 bases). This CDR3 has 13 amino acids. The germline V and J ends were trimmed by 6 bases and 2 bases, with 11 bases remaining between them. CDR3 in DNA: TGTGCCAGCAGCTCCCGGGGTACCTACGAGCAGTACTTC. Amino acids: CASSSRGTYEQYF.

At least ten counts were recorded for this clonotype. J is TRBJ1-3 and V is TRBV27; unclear D gene. The ends were cut back, 3 bases at V and 4 bases at J, with 7 bases in the middle. This CDR3 comprises 13 residues. Germline V gives CDR1 MNHEY, CDR2 SMNVEV (reference sequence). The CDR3 here is CASSLASGNTIYF. The CDR3 DNA reads as TGTGCCAGCAGTTTGGCCAGCGGAAACACCATATATTTT.

The chain recombines TRBV20-1 with TRBJ1-2; maybe TRBD1 (5 bases). The germline V gene has CDR1 DFQATT and CDR2 SNEGSKA (reference sequence). The CDR3 loop spans 15 amino acids. V lost 3 bases and J 4 bases, leaving 18 bases between the germline ends. The CDR3 is CSASRSRVSAYGYTF. CDR3 nucleotides: TGCAGTGCTAGCCGCTCCAGGGTCTCTGCCTATGGCTACACCTTC.

The CDR3 sequence is CATSDIYNEQFF. DNA for the CDR3: TGTGCCACCAGTGACATATACAATGAGCAGTTCTTC. The chain uses TRBV24-1 and TRBJ2-1; the D is unclear. This CDR3 comprises 12 residues. The V gene's germline CDR1 is KGHDR and CDR2 SFDVKD. V was trimmed by 4 bases and J by 4 bases, leaving 4 bases between them.

This clonotype was detected ten times or more. This chain joins TRBV7-2 and TRBJ1-5; the D gene is possibly TRBD1 (5 bases). This CDR3 is 13 amino acids long. Trimming took 6 bases from V and 7 from J, leaving 13 bases between them. Germline V gene lookup returns CDR1 SGHTA and CDR2 FQGNSA. This CDR3 is CASSSQGDQPQHF. For the CDR3, the DNA is TGTGCCAGCAGTTCCCAGGGTGACCAGCCCCAGCATTTT. The full variable domain, its missing parts supplied by reference TRBV7-2 and TRBJ1-5, is GAGVSQSPSNKVTEKGKDVELRCDPISGHTALYWYRQSLGQGLEFLIYFQGNSAPDKSGLPSDRFSAERTGGSVSTLTIQRTQQEDSAVYLCASSSQGDQPQHFGDGTRLSIL.

The table lists this clonotype with a count of one. J is TRBJ1-5 and V is TRBV20-1, with unresolved D. The CDR3 is made up of 13 amino acids. Per germline, CDR1 DFQATT and CDR2 SNEGSKA (reference sequence). V shed 0 bases and J shed 6 bases, with 9 bases lying between them. Here the CDR3 reads CSARDPLGQPQHF. CDR3 coding DNA: TGCAGTGCTAGAGATCCCCTGGGTCAGCCCCAGCATTTT.

This clonotype has a handful of counts. The chain couples TRBV6-5 to TRBJ1-1; TRBD1 matches at 9 bases. Germline CDR1 reads MNHEY; CDR2 reads SVGAGI. Losses at the gene ends were 7 bases for V and 3 bases for J; bases not matched to a gene: 6. This CDR3 comprises 14 residues. CDR3 nucleotides: TGTGCCAGCACCCCCGGGGACAGGGACACTGAAGCTTTCTTT. Translated, it gives CASTPGDRDTEAFF.

This clonotype was found many times. This chain links TRBV6-6 with TRBJ2-3; the match to TRBD2 covers 7 bases. CDR1 and CDR2 from the germline V gene are MNHNY and SVGAGI (reference sequence). Trimming removed 5 bases from V and 1 base from J; junction bases left unmatched: 6. The CDR3 has 15 residues. In DNA, the CDR3 is TGTGCCAGCAGTAACCGTGGGAGGGGCACAGATACGCAGTATTTT. It encodes CASSNRGRGTDTQYF.

The rearrangement uses TRBV7-2 and TRBJ2-3; tentatively, D is TRBD2 (6 bases). V lost 7 bases, J lost 4 bases, and 15 bases lay in between. The CDR3 has 14 amino acids. Per germline, CDR1 SGHTA and CDR2 FQGNSA. The CDR3 DNA sequence: TGTGCCAGCATCCGGACGACGGGGGCAGATACGCAGTATTTT. Encoded protein: CASIRTTGADTQYF.

This clonotype turned up a few times. V is TRBV19 and J is TRBJ2-1, with 9 bases lining up with TRBD1. This CDR3 has 17 residues. Germline CDR1 LNHDA, CDR2 SQIVND (reference sequence). The V and J ends lost 0 bases and 7 bases, in that order; junction bases with no gene match: 10. CDR3 in DNA: TGTGCCAGTAGTATAGATAGGGCGACAGGGGGGCGGAATGAGCAGTTCTTC. Amino acid sequence: CASSIDRATGGRNEQFF.

This clonotype has more than one count but fewer than ten. The chain's CDR3 is CASRPGPLNTEAFF. The CDR3 coding sequence is TGTGCCAGCAGACCGGGCCCCCTGAACACTGAAGCTTTCTTT. The chain links TRBV12-3 or TRBV12-4 to TRBJ1-1, with no clear D. Trimming left V 6 bases short and J 0 bases short, with 11 bases between. This CDR3 is 14 amino acids long.

This clonotype has only a few counts. The chain recombines TRBV20-1 with TRBJ2-5; D is ambiguous. This CDR3 spans 11 amino acids. Germline CDR1 and CDR2: DFQATT and SNEGSKA (reference sequence). V lost 6 bases, J lost 5 bases, and 10 bases lay in between. The CDR3 DNA reads as TGCAGTGCACACATGGAGGAGACCCAGTACTTC. It encodes CSAHMEETQYF.

The chain combines TRBV4-3 with TRBJ2-2; 7 nucleotides agree with TRBD1. V lost 1 base, J lost 3 bases, and 5 bases stayed unmatched. CDR1 is LGHNA, CDR2 YSLEER, per germline. CDR3 length equals 16 residues. In nucleotides, the CDR3 is TGCGCCAGCAGCCAAGCCGTGACAGGGTACACCGGGGAGCTGTTTTTT. This codes for CASSQAVTGYTGELFF.